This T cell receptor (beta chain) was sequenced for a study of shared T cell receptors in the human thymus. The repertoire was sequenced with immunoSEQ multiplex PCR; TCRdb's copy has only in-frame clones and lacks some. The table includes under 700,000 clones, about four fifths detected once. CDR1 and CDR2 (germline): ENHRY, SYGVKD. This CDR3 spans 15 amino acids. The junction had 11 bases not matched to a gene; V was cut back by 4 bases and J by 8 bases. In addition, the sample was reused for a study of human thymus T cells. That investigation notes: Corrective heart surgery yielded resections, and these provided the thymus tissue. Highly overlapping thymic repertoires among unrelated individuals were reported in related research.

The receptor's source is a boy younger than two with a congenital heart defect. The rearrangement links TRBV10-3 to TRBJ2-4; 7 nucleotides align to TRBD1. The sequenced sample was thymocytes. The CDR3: CAISVRDSGFYIQYF. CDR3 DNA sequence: TGTGCCATCAGTGTCCGGGACAGTGGATTTTACATTCAGTACTTC.